This T cell receptor beta chain was obtained from a study of blood T cell repertoires in COVID-19. As for the study in general: Spain, Italy and the United States supplied samples that represented acute and convalescent COVID-19. PBMCs, B-cell-depleted T cells, or T cells provided the cDNA or gDNA that made up the material.

V was shortened by 1 base and J by 0 bases, with 7 bases between the two germline ends. Germline V CDR1 and CDR2: SGHRS, YFSETQ. The CDR3 length is 14 residues. Per the study methods: Researchers report that nucleated cell counts were estimated from reference gene primer amplification. The assay was immunoSEQ multiplex PCR, and TCRdb's table has in-frame clones only and misses some. V, J and clone size derive from that table, while D and trimming were established from the DNA sequence. The table records 200,000 to 250,000 clones, roughly 81% of them present only once. The sequence was collected from a man aged 50-60 years who had recovered from COVID-19. The sequenced material came from peripheral blood. The chain recombines TRBV5-1 with TRBJ1-1; D is unresolved. CDR3 DNA: TGCGCCAGCAGCTTGTTGCAGGTGAACACTGAAGCTTTCTTT. It specifies CASSLLQVNTEAFF.